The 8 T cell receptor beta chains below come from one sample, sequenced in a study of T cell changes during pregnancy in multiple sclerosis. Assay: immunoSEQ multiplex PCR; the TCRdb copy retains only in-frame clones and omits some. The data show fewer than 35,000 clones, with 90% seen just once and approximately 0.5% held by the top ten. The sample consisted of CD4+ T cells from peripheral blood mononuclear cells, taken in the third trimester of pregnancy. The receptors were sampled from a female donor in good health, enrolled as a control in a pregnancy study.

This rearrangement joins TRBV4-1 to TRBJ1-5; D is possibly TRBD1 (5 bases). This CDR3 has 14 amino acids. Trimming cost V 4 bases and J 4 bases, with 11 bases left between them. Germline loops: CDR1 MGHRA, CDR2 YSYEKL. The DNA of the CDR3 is TGCGCCAGCAGCCCACTGCAGGGAAATCAGCCCCAGCATTTT. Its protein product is CASSPLQGNQPQHF.

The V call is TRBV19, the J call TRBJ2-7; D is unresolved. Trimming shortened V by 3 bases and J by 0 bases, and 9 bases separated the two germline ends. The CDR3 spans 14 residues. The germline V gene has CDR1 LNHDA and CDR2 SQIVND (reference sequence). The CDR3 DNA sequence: TGTGCCAGTAGTATGGGCCAGGTCTCCTACGAGCAGTACTTC. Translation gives CASSMGQVSYEQYF.

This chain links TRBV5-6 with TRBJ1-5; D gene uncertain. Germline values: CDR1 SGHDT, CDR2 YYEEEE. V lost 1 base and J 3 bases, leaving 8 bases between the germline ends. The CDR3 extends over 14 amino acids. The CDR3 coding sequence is TGTGCCAGCAGCTTGATGCAGGACAATCAGCCCCAGCATTTT. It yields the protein CASSLMQDNQPQHF.

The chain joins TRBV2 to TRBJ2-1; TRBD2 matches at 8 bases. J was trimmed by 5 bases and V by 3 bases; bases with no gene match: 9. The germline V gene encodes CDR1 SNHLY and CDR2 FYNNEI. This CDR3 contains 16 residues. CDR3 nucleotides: TGTGCCAGCAGTGATTATACTGGACTAGCAGACAATGAGCAGTTCTTC. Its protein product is CASSDYTGLADNEQFF.

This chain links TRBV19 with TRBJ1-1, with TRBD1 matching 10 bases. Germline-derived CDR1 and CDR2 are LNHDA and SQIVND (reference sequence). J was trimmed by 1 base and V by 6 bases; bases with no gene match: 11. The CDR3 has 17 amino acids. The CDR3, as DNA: TGTGCCAGTAGGATGCCGAGGACAGGGGGAAAGAACACTGAAGCTTTCTTT. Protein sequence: CASRMPRTGGKNTEAFF.

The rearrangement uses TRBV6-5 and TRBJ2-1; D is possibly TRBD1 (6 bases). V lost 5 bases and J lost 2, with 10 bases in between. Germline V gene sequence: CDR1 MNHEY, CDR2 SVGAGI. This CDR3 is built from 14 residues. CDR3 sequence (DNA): TGTGCCAGCAGTCTGGACAGCCCCTACAATGAGCAGTTCTTC. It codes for CASSLDSPYNEQFF.

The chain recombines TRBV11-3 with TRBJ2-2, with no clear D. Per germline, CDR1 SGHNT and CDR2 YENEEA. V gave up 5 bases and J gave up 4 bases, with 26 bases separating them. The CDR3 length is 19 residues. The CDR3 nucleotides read TGTGCCAGCAGCCGCCGGCGTGTCGGAAGACTGCTGGGCACCGGGGAGCTGTTTTTT. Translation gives CASSRRRVGRLLGTGELFF.

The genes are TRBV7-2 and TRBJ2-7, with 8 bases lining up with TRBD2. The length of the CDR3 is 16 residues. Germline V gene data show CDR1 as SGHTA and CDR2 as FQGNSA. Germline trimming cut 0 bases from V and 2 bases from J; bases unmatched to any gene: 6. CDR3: CASSLATSGSPYEQYF. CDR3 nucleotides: TGTGCCAGCAGCTTAGCGACCAGCGGGAGCCCCTACGAGCAGTACTTC.